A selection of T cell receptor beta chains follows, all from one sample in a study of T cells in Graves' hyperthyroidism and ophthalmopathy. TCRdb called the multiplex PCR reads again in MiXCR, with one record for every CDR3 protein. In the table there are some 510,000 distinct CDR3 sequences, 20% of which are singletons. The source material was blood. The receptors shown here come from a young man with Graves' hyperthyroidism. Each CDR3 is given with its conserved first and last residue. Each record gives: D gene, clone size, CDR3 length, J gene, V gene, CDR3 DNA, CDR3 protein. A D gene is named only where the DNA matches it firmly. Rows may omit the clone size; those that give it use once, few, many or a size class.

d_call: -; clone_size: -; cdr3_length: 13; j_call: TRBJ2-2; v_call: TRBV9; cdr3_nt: TGTGCCAGCAGCGTAGTTCTCACCGGGGAGCTGGTTTTT; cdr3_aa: CASSVVLTGELVF
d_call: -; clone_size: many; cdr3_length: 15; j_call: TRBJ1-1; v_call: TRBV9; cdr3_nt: TGTGCCAGCAGCGTAGTGTCCCAGATGAACACTGAAGCTTTCTTT; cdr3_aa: CASSVVSQMNTEAFF
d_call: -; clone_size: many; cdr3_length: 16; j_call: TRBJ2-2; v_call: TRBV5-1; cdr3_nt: TGCGCCAGCAGCCCGACCGAAGGACACTTCACCGGGGAGCTGTTTTTT; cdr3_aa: CASSPTEGHFTGELFF
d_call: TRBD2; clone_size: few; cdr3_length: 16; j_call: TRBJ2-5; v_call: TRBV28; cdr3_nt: TGTGCCAGCAGCTTTCTAGCGGGGGGCCGAGGGGAGACCCAGTACTTC; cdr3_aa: CASSFLAGGRGETQYF
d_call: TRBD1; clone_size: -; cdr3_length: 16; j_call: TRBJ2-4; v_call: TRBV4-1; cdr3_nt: TGCGCCAGCAGCCACGGATCTCGGGACAGGGTGGACATTCAGTACTTC; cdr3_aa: CASSHGSRDRVDIQYF
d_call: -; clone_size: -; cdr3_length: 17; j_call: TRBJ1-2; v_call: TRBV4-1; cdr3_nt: TGCGCCAGCAGCCAAGGTCTCGGCAGGACCACTAACTATGGCTACACCTTC; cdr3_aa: CASSQGLGRTTNYGYTF
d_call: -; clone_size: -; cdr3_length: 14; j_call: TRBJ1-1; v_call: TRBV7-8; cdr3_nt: TGTGCCAGCAGCTTAGGAGGGATCTTCTCTGAGGCTTTCTTT; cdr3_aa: CASSLGGIFSEAFF
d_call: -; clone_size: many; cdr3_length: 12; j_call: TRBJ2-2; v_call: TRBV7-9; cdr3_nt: TGTGCCAGCAGCTTAGGAGGAGAGGAGCTGTTTTTT; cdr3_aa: CASSLGGEELFF
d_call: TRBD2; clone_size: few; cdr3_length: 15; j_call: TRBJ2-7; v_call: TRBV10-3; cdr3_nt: TGTGCCATCAGTGGGGGGGGTGAGAGCTCCTACGAGCAGTACTTC; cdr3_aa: CAISGGGESSYEQYF
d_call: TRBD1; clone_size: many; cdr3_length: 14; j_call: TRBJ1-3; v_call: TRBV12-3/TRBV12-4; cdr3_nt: TGTGCCAGCAGCCCACAGGGGACTGGAAACACCATATATTTT; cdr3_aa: CASSPQGTGNTIYF
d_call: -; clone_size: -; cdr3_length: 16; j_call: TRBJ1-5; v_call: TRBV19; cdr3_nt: TGTGCCAGTAGTATAGAAGGCAGGTCGGGACGGCAGCCCCAGCATTTT; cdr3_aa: CASSIEGRSGRQPQHF
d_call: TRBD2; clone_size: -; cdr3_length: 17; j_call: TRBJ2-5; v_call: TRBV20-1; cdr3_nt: TGCAGTGCTAGAGGGGGAAAGACTAGCGGGGGAAAAGAGACCCAGTACTTC; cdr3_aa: CSARGGKTSGGKETQYF
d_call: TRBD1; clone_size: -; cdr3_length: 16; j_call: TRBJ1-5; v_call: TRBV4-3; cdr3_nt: TGCGCCAGCAGCCAAGATTTTGGGGACAGTAATCAGCCCCAGCATTTT; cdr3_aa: CASSQDFGDSNQPQHF
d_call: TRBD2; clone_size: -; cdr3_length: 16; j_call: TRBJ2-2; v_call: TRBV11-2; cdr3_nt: TGTGCCAGCAGGGGACTAGCGGGAGTGTTCACCGGGGAGCTGTTTTTT; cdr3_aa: CASRGLAGVFTGELFF
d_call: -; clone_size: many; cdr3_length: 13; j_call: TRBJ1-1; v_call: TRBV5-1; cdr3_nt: TGTGCCAGCAGTTTAGGAGGGGGCACTGAAGCTTTCTTT; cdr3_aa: CASSLGGGTEAFF
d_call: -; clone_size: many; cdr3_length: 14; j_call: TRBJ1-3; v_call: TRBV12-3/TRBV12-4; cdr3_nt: TGTGCCAGCAGGACGACAGACTCTGGAAACACCATATATTTT; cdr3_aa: CASRTTDSGNTIYF
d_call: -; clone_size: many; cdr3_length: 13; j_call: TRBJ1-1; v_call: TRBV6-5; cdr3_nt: TGTGCCAGCAGTTACCATGGCGCAGCTGAAGCTTTCTTT; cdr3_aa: CASSYHGAAEAFF
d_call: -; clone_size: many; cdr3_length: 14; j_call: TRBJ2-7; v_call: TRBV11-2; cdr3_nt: TGTGCCAGCAGCTTAGGGCAGGGCATGAACGAGCAGTACTTC; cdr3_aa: CASSLGQGMNEQYF
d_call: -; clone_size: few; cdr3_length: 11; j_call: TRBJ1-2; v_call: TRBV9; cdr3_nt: TGTGCCAGCAGCGACGGGGGCGGCTACACCTTC; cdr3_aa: CASSDGGGYTF
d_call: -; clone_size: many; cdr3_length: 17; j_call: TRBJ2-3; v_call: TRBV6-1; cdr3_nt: TGTGCCAGCAGTGAAGCGGGCGCGAGCCATCCTGGTTATACGCAGTATTTT; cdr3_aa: CASSEAGASHPGYTQYF
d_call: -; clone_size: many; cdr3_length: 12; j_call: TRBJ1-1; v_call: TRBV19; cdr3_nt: TGTGCCACAGGACAGATGAACACTGAAGCTTTCTTT; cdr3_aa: CATGQMNTEAFF
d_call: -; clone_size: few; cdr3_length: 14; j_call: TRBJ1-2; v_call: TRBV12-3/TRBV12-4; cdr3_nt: TGTGCCAGCAACCTCCCCCCAGGCGGGTCTGGCTACACCTTC; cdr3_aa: CASNLPPGGSGYTF
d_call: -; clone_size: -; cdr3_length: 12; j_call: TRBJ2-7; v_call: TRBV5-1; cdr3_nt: TGCGCCAGCAGCCCGGGAGCGGCCGAGCAGTACTTC; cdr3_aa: CASSPGAAEQYF
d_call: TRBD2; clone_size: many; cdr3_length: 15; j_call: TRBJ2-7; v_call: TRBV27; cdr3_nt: TGTGCCAGCAGATCAGGACTAGCGGGGCTCTACGAGCAGTACTTC; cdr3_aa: CASRSGLAGLYEQYF
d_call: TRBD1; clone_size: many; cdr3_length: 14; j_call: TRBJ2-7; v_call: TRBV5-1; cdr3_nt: TGCGCCAGCAGCTTGGGGGACAGAACCTACGAGCAGTACTTC; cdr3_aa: CASSLGDRTYEQYF
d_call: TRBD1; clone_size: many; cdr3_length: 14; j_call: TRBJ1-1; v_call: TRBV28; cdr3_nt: TGTGCCAGCAGTTACACAGGGGGCCACACTGAAGCTTTCTTT; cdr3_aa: CASSYTGGHTEAFF
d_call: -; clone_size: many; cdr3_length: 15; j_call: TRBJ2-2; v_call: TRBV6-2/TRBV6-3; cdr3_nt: TGTGCCAACATGATAGGGCCCTCGAACACCGGGGAGCTGTTTTTT; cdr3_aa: CANMIGPSNTGELFF
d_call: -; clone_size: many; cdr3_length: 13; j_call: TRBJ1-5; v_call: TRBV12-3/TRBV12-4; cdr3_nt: TGTGCCAGCAGCATCAGCAGACATCAGCCCCAGCATTTT; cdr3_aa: CASSISRHQPQHF
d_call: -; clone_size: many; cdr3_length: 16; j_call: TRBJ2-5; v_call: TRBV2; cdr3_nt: TGTGCCAGCAGTGACGTTAATTTGGACAAGAAAGAGACCCAGTACTTC; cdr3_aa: CASSDVNLDKKETQYF
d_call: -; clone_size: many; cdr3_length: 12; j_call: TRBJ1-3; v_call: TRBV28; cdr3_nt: TGTGCCAGCAGGCAGGCGGGGAACACCATATATTTT; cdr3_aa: CASRQAGNTIYF
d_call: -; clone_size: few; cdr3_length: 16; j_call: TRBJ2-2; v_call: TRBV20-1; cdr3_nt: TGCAGTGCTAGAGATCAGTGGCGGGGAGGCACCGGGGAGCTGTTTTTT; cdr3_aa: CSARDQWRGGTGELFF
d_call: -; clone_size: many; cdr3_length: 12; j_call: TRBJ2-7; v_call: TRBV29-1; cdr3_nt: TGCAGCGTTGAATCGGGCGGGGACGAGCAGTACTTC; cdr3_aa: CSVESGGDEQYF
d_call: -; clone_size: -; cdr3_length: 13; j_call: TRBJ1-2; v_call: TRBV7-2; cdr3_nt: TGTGCCAGCCGAACGGCCGGTAACTATGGCTACACCTTC; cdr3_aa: CASRTAGNYGYTF
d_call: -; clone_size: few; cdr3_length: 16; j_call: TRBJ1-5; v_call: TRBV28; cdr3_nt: TGTGCCAGCAGTTTATCCGGGCGGGGGCATCCTCAGCCCCAGCATTTT; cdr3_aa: CASSLSGRGHPQPQHF
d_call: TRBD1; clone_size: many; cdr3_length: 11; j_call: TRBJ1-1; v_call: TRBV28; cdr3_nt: TGTGCCAGCGAGACAGGGGAAGGAACTTTCTTT; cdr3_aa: CASETGEGTFF
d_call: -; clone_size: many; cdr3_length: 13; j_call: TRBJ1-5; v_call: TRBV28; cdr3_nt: TGTGCCAGCAGACCAGGGTGGAACCAGCCCCAGCATTTT; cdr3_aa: CASRPGWNQPQHF
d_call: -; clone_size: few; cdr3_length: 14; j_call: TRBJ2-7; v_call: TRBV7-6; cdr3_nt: TGTGCCAGCAGCACTGGGGGGTTACTCTACGAGCAGTACTTC; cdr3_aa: CASSTGGLLYEQYF
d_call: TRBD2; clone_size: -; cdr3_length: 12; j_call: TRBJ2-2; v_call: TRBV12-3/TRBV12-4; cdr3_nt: TGTGCCAGCAGTCAGGACGGGAGGGAGTTGTTTTTT; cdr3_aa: CASSQDGRELFF
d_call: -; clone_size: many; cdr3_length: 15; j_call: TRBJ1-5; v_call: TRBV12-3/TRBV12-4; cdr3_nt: TGTGCCAGCAGTTTATATCCAGGGGCGAATCAGCCCCAGCATTTT; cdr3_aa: CASSLYPGANQPQHF
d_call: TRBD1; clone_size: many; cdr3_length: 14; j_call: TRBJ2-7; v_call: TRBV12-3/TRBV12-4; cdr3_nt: TGTGCCAGCAGTACCGGGACAGGGGTCTCCGAGCAGTACTTC; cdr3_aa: CASSTGTGVSEQYF
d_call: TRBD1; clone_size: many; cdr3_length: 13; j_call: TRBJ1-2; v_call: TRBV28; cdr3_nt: TGTGCCAGCCGGGACAGGGGAATACGCGGCTACACCTTC; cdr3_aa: CASRDRGIRGYTF
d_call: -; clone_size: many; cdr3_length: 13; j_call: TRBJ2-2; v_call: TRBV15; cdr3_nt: TGTGCCACCAGAAGCCCAAACACCGGGGAGCTGTTTTTT; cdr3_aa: CATRSPNTGELFF
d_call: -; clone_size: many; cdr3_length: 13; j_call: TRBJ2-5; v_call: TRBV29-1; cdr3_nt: TGCAGCGTTGAAAGGGGATTGCAAGAGACCCAGTACTTC; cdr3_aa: CSVERGLQETQYF
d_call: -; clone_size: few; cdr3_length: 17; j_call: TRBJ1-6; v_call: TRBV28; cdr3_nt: TGTGCCAGCAGTTTATCGGGCGGGAGCTCCTATAATTCACCCCTCCACTTT; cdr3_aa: CASSLSGGSSYNSPLHF
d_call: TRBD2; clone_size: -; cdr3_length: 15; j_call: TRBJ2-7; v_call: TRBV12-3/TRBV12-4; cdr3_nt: TGTGCCAGCAGTCGGGGACTAGCGGGAGTTCGCGAGCAGTACTTC; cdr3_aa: CASSRGLAGVREQYF
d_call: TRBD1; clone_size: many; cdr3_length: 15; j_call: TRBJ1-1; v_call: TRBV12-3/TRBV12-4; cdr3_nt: TGTGCCAGCAGTCCTCGTTTGCAGGGGGACACTGAAGCTTTCTTT; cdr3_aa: CASSPRLQGDTEAFF
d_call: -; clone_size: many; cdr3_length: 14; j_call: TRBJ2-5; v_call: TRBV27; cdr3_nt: TGTGCCAGCAGTTCCATCCTGTACCAAGAGACCCAGTACTTC; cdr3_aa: CASSSILYQETQYF
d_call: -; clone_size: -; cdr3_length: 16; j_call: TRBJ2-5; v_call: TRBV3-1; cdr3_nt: TGTGCCAGCAGCCAAGTTTTGACGCGGGGGCCAGGGACCCAGTACTTC; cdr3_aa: CASSQVLTRGPGTQYF
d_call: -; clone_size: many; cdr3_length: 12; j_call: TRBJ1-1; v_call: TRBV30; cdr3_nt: TGTGCCTGGACTCCTGGGGAAACTGAAGCTTTCTTT; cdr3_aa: CAWTPGETEAFF
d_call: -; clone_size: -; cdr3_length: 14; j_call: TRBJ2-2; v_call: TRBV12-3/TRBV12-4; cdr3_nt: TGTGCCAGCAGTTTTCTGAAGAACACCGGGGAGCTGTTTTTT; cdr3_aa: CASSFLKNTGELFF
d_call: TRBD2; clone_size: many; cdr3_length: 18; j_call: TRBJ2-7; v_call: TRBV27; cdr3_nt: TGTGCCAGCAGTTTGCTAGCGGGGGACCCACCTCTCTCCTACGAGCAGTACTTC; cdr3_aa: CASSLLAGDPPLSYEQYF
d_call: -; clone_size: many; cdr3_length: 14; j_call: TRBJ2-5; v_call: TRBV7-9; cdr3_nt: TGTGCCAGCAGCCCAGGGCTAGTGGGAGAGACCCAGTACTTC; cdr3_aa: CASSPGLVGETQYF
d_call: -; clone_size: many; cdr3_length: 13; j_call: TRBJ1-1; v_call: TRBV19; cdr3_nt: TGTGCCAGTGGGGTCCGGCAGAACACTGAAGCTTTCTTT; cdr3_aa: CASGVRQNTEAFF